The T cell receptor (beta chain) described here comes from a study of blood T cell repertoires in COVID-19. Background on the study: COVID-19 samples from acute and convalescent phases originated in the United States, Italy and Spain.

Using immunoSEQ multiplex PCR, the repertoire was profiled, and TCRdb retains in-frame clones only, with some absent. The table records about 87,000 clones, 70% to 85% of them present only once. The source is a woman aged 80 or older with COVID-19, enrolled during active disease. Sequencing input: peripheral blood.

The CDR3 here is CASSSWGSGGNEQYF. CDR3 DNA: TGTGCCAGCAGTAGTTGGGGATCAGGAGGGAACGAGCAGTACTTC. The V call is TRBV28, the J call TRBJ2-7; possible D gene TRBD2, 6 bases. This CDR3 spans 15 amino acids. From germline, CDR1 is MDHEN and CDR2 SYDVKM. V lost 5 bases and J 5 bases, leaving 19 bases between the germline ends.